This TCR beta chain was found in a study of blood T cell repertoires in COVID-19. About the research overall: The study drew acute and convalescent COVID-19 samples from the United States, Italy and Spain. T cells, B-cell-depleted T cells, or PBMCs supplied cDNA or gDNA.

In the source study's methods: Amplification with reference gene primers provided the estimates of nucleated cell counts. Data came from immunoSEQ multiplex PCR; TCRdb stores just in-frame clones and leaves some out. V and J calls and clone size come straight from that table; D and trimming were deduced from the DNA. Counted here are 140,000 to 150,000 clones, about 82% occurring once; the ten biggest clones make up roughly 3%. The CDR3 contains 17 residues. The V gene lost 1 base and the J gene lost 0 bases, with 16 bases spanning the gap. Per the germline V gene, CDR1 is SGDLS and CDR2 is YYNGEE. Sequencing input: peripheral blood. This chain joins TRBV9 and TRBJ1-1; the D is unclear. The TCR sequence derives from a woman aged 40 to 50 with active or convalescent COVID-19. The CDR3 loop reads CASSVYPRQVMNTEAFF. The CDR3 DNA follows: TGTGCCAGCAGCGTATATCCCAGGCAGGTCATGAACACTGAAGCTTTCTTT.